Below are 10 T cell receptor beta chains sequenced from a single sample in a study of identical twins (dated by TCRdb to the mid-2010s). Libraries came from 5' RACE. The run used an Illumina HiSeq 2000. TCRdb passed the public sequencing reads through fastp at Q25 and MiXCR, retaining productive beta sequences. Identical CDR3 proteins give one entry, which carries the most common genes and DNA. This sample lists approximately 500,000 distinct CDR3 sequences; around 15% were detected once. Clones ranked in the top ten supply around 0.48% of the sample. The sample was also linked to a second study, of yellow fever vaccine responses in identical twins.

Sequencing was performed on CD4+ T cells sorted from blood. The receptor set was obtained from a woman under 30 in good health.

The chain has TRBV14 and TRBJ2-1; D call uncertain. Per the germline V gene, CDR1 is SGHDN and CDR2 is FVKESK. The CDR3 has 12 residues. V gave up 1 base and J gave up 9 bases, with 7 bases separating them. The CDR3 nucleotides are TGTGCCAGCAGCCAAGTGAGCCTTGAGCAGTTCTTC. This translates into CASSQVSLEQFF.

The V call is TRBV7-9, the J call TRBJ1-1; D gene uncertain. The V gene lost 0 bases and the J gene lost 5 bases, with 10 bases spanning the gap. The CDR3 has 14 amino acids. Germline lookup yields CDR1 SEHNR and CDR2 FQNEAQ (reference sequence). The DNA of the CDR3 is TGTGCCAGCAGCTTAGCCCCTCGCCGTACTGAAGCTTTCTTT. This gives the protein CASSLAPRRTEAFF. Variable domain in full (rest from reference TRBV7-9 and TRBJ1-1): DTGVSQNPRHKITKRGQNVTFRCDPISEHNRLYWYRQTLGQGPEFLTYFQNEAQLEKSRLLSDRFSAERPKGSFSTLEIQRTEQGDSAMYLCASSLAPRRTEAFFGQGTRLTVV.

The sample holds a few counts of this clonotype. The rearrangement joins TRBV6-1 to TRBJ2-3; TRBD1 might be the D (5 bases). Germline V gives CDR1 MNHNS, CDR2 SASEGT. The CDR3 spans 13 residues. Trimming stripped 8 bases from V and 0 bases from J, with 9 bases between. The CDR3 loop is CASRTPSTDTQYF. CDR3 nucleotides: TGTGCCAGCCGGACACCTAGCACAGATACGCAGTATTTT.

A word on this clonotype: Being one base from a much bigger clone, this may be a read error. The chain joins TRBV2 to TRBJ2-1, with 8 bases matching TRBD2. CDR3 length: 16 amino acids. The germline gives CDR1 SNHLY, CDR2 FYNNEI. Losses at the gene ends were 4 bases for V and 7 bases for J; bases not matched to a gene: 12. For the CDR3, the DNA is TGTGCCAGCAGTGTCAATCGAGCGGGGGCCGGTAATGAGCAGTTCTTC. Residues: CASSVNRAGAGNEQFF. The full variable domain, completed using reference TRBV2 and TRBJ2-1, is EPEVTQTPSHQVTQMGQEVILRCVPISNHLYFYWYRQILGQKVEFLVSFYNNEISEKSEIFDDQFSVERPDGSNFTLKIRSTKLEDSAMYFCASSVNRAGAGNEQFFGPGTRLTVL.

The chain joins TRBV6-1 to TRBJ2-4; 9 bases match TRBD1. The length of the CDR3 is 15 residues. The V and J ends lost 6 bases and 3 bases, in that order; junction bases with no gene match: 6. Looked up from germline, CDR1 is MNHNS and CDR2 is SASEGT. CDR3 sequence: CASSEGQGGKNIQYF. CDR3 sequence (DNA): TGTGCCAGCAGCGAGGGACAGGGAGGCAAAAACATTCAGTACTTC.

This rearrangement joins TRBV6-1 to TRBJ2-1; TRBD2 is a possible D gene (6 bases). The V gene lost 6 bases and the J gene lost 7 bases, with 16 bases spanning the gap. This CDR3 comprises 14 residues. Germline lookup yields CDR1 MNHNS and CDR2 SASEGT. CDR3 sequence reads: CASRPPGLRNEQFF. The CDR3 DNA is TGTGCCAGCAGGCCCCCGGGACTCCGAAATGAGCAGTTCTTC.

This clonotype turned up a few times. The J gene is TRBJ2-1, the V gene TRBV6-5; 12 bases line up with TRBD2. V shed 4 bases and J 6 bases; nucleotides not matched to a gene: 7. The germline CDR1 and CDR2 sequences are MNHEY and SVGAGI. The CDR3 consists of 16 residues. This CDR3 is CASSFQTSGGPNEQFF. The CDR3 DNA follows: TGTGCCAGCAGTTTCCAGACTAGCGGGGGACCCAATGAGCAGTTCTTC.

This clonotype was seen a few times. CDR3 protein: CAIRDREVYEQYF. DNA of the CDR3: TGTGCCATCAGGGACCGGGAAGTGTACGAGCAGTACTTC. The V and J genes are TRBV10-3 and TRBJ2-7; possibly TRBD2 for D (5 bases). The V gene's germline CDR1 is ENHRY and CDR2 SYGVKD. The CDR3 is 13 amino acids. The V and J ends lost 6 bases and 4 bases respectively, with 13 bases between them.

The chain employs TRBV2 and TRBJ2-1; TRBD2 agrees at 7 bases. The germline CDR1 and CDR2 sequences are SNHLY and FYNNEI. CDR3 length: 13 residues. The trim removed 6 bases at V and 12 bases at J, leaving 11 bases unmatched. CDR3 region: CASRRLARGSQFF. The CDR3 DNA sequence: TGTGCCAGCAGGAGACTAGCCCGAGGGTCGCAGTTCTTC.

At least ten counts were recorded for this clonotype. V and J are TRBV2 and TRBJ2-1, with 8 nucleotides matching TRBD2. V lost 4 bases and J lost 7; bases outside the gene matches: 6. Germline V gene sequence: CDR1 SNHLY, CDR2 FYNNEI. The CDR3 is made up of 14 amino acids. The CDR3 reads CASSVAGRGNEQFF. CDR3 nucleotides: TGTGCCAGCAGTGTAGCGGGAAGGGGGAATGAGCAGTTCTTC.